This TCR beta chain was sequenced during a study of blood T cell repertoires in COVID-19. Germline CDR1 reads SGHTA; CDR2 reads FQGNSA. V lost 4 bases to trimming and J lost 2 bases; unmatched junction nucleotides: 16. The CDR3 runs 19 residues. TCRdb's table, derived via immunoSEQ multiplex PCR, lists solely in-frame clones and lacks some. Seen here are 410,000 or so clones, around 89% observed once, and the top ten hold approximately 1.5%. The clonotype was recovered from a woman between 40 and 55 years old with COVID-19, enrolled during active disease. V is TRBV7-2 and J is TRBJ2-3; 9 positions match TRBD2. Sequencing was carried out using peripheral blood. This CDR3 reads CASSSTLFPTSGPTDTQYF. CDR3 DNA sequence: TGTGCCAGCAGCTCCACATTATTCCCGACTAGCGGACCCACAGATACGCAGTATTTT.